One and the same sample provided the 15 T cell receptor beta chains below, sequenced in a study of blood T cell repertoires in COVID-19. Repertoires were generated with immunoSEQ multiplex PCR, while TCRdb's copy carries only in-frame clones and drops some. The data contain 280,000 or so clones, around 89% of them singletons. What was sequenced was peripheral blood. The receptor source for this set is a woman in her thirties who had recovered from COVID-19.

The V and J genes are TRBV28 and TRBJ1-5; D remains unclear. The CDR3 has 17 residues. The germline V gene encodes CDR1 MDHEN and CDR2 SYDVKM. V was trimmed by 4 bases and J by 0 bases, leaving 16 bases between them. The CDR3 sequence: CASSSPVGAYSNQPQHF. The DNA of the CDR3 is TGTGCCAGCAGTTCCCCCGTAGGAGCTTATAGCAATCAGCCCCAGCATTTT.

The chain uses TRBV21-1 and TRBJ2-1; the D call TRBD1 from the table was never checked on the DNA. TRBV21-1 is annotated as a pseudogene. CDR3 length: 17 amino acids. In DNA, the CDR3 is TGTGCCAGCAGCTACAGTGAGGTGCAGGGTGGGTACAATGAGCAGTTCTTC. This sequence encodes CASSYSEVQGGYNEQFF.

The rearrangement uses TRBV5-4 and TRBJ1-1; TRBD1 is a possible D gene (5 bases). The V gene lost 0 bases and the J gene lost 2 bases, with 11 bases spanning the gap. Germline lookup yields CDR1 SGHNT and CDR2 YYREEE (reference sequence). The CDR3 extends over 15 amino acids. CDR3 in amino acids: CASSLDSGVNTEAFF. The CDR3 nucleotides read TGTGCCAGCAGCTTGGATTCGGGGGTAAACACTGAAGCTTTCTTT.

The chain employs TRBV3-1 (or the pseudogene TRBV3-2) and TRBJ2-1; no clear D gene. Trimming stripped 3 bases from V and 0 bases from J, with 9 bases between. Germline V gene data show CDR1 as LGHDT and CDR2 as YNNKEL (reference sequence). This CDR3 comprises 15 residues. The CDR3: CASSHHTNSYNEQFF. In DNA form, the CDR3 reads TGTGCCAGCAGCCACCACACCAACTCCTACAATGAGCAGTTCTTC.

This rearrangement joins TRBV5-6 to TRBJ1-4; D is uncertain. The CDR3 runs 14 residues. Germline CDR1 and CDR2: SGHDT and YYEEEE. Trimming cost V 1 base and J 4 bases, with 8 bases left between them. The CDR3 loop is CASSLYRGNEKLFF. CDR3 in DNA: TGTGCCAGCAGCTTGTACCGGGGTAATGAAAAACTGTTTTTT.

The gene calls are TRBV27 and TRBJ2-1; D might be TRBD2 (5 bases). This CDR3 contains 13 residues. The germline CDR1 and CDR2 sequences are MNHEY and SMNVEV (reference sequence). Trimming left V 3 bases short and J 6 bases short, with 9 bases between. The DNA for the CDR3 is TGTGCCAGCAGTTTTCGAGGGTCCAATGAGCAGTTCTTC. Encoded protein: CASSFRGSNEQFF.

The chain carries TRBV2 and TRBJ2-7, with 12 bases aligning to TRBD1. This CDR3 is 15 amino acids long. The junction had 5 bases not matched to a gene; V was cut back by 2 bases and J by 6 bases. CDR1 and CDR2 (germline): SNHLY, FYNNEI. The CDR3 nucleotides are TGTGCCAGCAGTGAATGGGGACAGGGGGCTACCGAGCAGTACTTC. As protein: CASSEWGQGATEQYF.

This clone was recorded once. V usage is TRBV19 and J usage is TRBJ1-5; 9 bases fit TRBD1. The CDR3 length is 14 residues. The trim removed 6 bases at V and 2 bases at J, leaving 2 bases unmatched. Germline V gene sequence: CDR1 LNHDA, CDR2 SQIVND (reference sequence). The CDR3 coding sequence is TGTGCCAGTAGCGGGGACAGGGGCAATCAGCCCCAGCATTTT. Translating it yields CASSGDRGNQPQHF.

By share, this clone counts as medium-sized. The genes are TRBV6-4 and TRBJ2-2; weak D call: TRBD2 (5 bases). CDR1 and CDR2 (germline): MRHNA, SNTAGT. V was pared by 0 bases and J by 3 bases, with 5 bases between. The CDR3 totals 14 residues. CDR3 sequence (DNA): TGTGCCAGCAGTGACTCAGCGGACACCGGGGAGCTGTTTTTT. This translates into CASSDSADTGELFF.

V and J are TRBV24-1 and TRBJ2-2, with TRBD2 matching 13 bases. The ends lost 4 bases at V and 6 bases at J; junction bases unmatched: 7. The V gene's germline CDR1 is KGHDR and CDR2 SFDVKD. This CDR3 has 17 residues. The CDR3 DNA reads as TGTGCCACCAGTGAATATGGGACTAGCGGGGAAGCCGGGGAGCTGTTTTTT. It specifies CATSEYGTSGEAGELFF.

CDR3 protein: CASSLNRLAGSTDTQYF. CDR3 in DNA: TGCGCCAGCAGCCTGAATAGATTAGCGGGGAGCACAGATACGCAGTATTTT. The rearrangement links TRBV5-1 to TRBJ2-3, with 8 bases fitting TRBD2. CDR1 is SGHRS, CDR2 YFSETQ, per germline. V shed 4 bases and J 0 bases; nucleotides not matched to a gene: 10. The CDR3 consists of 17 residues.

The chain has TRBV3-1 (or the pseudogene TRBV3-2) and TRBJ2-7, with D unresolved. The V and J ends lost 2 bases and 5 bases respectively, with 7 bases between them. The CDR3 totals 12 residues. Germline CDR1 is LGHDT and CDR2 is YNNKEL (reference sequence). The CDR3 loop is CASSQSGDEQYF. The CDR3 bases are TGTGCCAGCAGCCAATCCGGTGACGAGCAGTACTTC.

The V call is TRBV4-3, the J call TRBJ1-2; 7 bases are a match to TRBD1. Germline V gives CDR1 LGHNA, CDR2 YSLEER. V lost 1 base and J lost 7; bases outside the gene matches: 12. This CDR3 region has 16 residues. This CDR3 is CASSQVLTGTDFGYTF. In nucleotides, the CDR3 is TGCGCCAGCAGCCAAGTCCTGACCGGGACAGATTTTGGCTACACCTTC.

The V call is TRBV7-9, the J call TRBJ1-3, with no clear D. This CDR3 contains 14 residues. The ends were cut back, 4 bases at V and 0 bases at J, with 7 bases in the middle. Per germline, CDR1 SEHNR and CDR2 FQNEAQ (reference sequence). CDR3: CASSSVNSGNTIYF. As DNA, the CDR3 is TGTGCCAGCAGCTCAGTAAACTCTGGAAACACCATATATTTT. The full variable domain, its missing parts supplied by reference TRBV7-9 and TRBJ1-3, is DTGVSQNPRHKITKRGQNVTFRCDPISEHNRLYWYRQTLGQGPEFLTYFQNEAQLEKSRLLSDRFSAERPKGSFSTLEIQRTEQGDSAMYLCASSSVNSGNTIYFGEGSWLTVV.

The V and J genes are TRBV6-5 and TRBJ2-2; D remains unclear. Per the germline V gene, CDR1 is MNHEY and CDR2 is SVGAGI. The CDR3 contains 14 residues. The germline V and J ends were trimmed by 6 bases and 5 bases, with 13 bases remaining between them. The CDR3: CASSNTLRTGELFF. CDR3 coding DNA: TGTGCCAGCAGCAACACACTGAGGACCGGGGAGCTGTTTTTT.